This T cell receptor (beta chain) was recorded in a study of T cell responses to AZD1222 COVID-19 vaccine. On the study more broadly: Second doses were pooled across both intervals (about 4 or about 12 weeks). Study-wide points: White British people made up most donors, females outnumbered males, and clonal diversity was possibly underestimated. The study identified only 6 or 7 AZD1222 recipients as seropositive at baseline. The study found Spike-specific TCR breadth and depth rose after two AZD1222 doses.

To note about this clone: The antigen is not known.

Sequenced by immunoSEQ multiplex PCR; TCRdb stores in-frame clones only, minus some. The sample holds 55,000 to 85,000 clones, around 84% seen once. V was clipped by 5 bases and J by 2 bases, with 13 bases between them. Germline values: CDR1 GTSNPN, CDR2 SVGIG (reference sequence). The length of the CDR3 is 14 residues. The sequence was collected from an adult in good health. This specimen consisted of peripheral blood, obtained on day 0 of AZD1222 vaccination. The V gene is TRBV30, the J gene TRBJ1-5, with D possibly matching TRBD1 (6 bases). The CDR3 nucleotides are TGTGCCTGGGGGCAGGGGAGCGGCAATCAGCCCCAGCATTTT. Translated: CAWGQGSGNQPQHF.